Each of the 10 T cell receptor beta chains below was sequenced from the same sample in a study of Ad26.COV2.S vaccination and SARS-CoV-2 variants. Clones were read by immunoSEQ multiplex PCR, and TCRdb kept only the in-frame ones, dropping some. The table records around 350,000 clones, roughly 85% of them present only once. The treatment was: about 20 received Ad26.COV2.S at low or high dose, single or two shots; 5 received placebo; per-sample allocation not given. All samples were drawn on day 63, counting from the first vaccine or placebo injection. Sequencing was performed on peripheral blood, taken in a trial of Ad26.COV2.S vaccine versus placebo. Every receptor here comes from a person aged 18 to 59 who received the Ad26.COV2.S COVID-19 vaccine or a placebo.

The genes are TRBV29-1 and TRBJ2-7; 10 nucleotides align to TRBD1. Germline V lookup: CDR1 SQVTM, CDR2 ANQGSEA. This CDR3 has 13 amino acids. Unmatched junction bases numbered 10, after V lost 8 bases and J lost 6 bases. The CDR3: CSTSRDRGVEQYF. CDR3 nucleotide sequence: TGCAGCACCTCCCGGGACAGGGGTGTCGAGCAGTACTTC.

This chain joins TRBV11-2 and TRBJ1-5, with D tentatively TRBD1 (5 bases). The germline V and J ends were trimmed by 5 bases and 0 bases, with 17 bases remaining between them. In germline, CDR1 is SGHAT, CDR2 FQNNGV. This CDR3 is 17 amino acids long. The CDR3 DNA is TGTGCCAGCAGCCCCGGGGGAGGGGAGATTAGCAATCAGCCCCAGCATTTT. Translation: CASSPGGGEISNQPQHF.

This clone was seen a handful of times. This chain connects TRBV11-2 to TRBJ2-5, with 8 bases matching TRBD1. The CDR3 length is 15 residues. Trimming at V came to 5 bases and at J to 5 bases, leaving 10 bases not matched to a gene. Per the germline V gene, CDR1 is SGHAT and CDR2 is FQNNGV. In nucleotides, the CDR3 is TGTGCCAGCAGCAGCCGGACAGGGTTTGAGGAGACCCAGTACTTC. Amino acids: CASSSRTGFEETQYF.

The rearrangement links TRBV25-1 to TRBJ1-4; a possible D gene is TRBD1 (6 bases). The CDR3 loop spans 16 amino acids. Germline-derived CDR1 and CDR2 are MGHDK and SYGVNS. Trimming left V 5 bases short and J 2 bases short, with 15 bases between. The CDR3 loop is CASSKGGFRTNEKLFF. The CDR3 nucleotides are TGTGCCAGCAGTAAGGGGGGATTCAGGACTAATGAAAAACTGTTTTTT.

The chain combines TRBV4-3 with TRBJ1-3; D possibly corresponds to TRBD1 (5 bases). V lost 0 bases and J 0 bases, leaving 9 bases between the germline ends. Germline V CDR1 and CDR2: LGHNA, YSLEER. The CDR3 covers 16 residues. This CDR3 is CASSQDETVSGNTIYF. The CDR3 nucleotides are TGCGCCAGCAGCCAAGATGAGACAGTCTCTGGAAACACCATATATTTT.

CDR3 DNA: TGTGCCAGCAGTTTTTCGGCCGGGACTAGCGGGGTGAATGAGCAGTTCTTC. It specifies CASSFSAGTSGVNEQFF. V and J are TRBV25-1 and TRBJ2-1; 13 positions agree with TRBD2. Losses at the gene ends were 5 bases for V and 7 bases for J; bases not matched to a gene: 11. The CDR3 spans 17 residues. Germline V gives CDR1 MGHDK, CDR2 SYGVNS.

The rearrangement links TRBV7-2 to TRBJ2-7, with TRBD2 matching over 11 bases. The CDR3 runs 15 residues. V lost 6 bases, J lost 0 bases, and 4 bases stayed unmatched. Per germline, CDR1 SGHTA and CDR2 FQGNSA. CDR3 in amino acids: CASRPSGGSSYEQYF. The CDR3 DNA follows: TGTGCCAGCAGGCCTAGCGGGGGGAGCTCCTACGAGCAGTACTTC.

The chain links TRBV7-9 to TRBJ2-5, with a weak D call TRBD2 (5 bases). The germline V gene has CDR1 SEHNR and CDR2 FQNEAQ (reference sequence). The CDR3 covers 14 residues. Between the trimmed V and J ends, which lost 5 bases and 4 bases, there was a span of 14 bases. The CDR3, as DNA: TGTGCCAGCAGCGGCGCGGGCGGACGAGAGACCCAGTACTTC. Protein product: CASSGAGGRETQYF.

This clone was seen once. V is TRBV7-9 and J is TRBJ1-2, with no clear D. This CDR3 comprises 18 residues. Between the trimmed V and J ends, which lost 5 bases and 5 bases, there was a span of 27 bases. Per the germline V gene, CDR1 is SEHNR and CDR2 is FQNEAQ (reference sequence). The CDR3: CASSEGVMRAELGYGYTF. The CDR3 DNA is TGTGCCAGCAGCGAGGGTGTTATGAGGGCGGAATTGGGGTATGGCTACACCTTC.

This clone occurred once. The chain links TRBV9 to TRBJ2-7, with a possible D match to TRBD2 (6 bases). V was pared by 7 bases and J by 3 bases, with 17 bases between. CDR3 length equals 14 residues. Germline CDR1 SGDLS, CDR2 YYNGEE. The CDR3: CASPRSGRCYEQYF. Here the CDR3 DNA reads TGTGCCAGCCCACGATCGGGGAGGTGCTACGAGCAGTACTTC.